The 18 T cell receptor beta chains given below trace back to one sample, sequenced in a study of T cell responses to AZD1222 COVID-19 vaccine. Here immunoSEQ multiplex PCR was the method, and the copy in TCRdb shows in-frame clones only, minus some. Of 170,000 or so clones in the sample, 75% to 95% were seen once. The material was peripheral blood, obtained on day 0 of AZD1222 vaccination. All receptors derive from an adult in good health.

The chain links TRBV4-1 to TRBJ2-3, with unresolved D. The ends were cut back, 0 bases at V and 6 bases at J, with 7 bases in the middle. The CDR3 contains 13 residues. Germline lookup yields CDR1 MGHRA and CDR2 YSYEKL. The CDR3 here is CASSQDPWDTQYF. DNA for the CDR3: TGCGCCAGCAGCCAAGATCCATGGGATACGCAGTATTTT.

V is TRBV9 and J is TRBJ2-3, with 7 bases that match TRBD1. Looked up from germline, CDR1 is SGDLS and CDR2 is YYNGEE. V was clipped by 1 base and J by 1 base; unmatched bases: 6. The CDR3 is 16 residues long. The CDR3 DNA reads TGTGCCAGCAGCGTACGAGGGGGCGTGGGCACAGATACGCAGTATTTT. This codes for CASSVRGGVGTDTQYF.

The rearrangement joins TRBV5-1 to TRBJ2-7, with 8 positions matching TRBD2. This CDR3 spans 14 amino acids. After removal of 3 bases from V and 1 base from J, the junction contained 3 bases not matched to a gene. Germline V CDR1 and CDR2: SGHRS, YFSETQ. Written as DNA, the CDR3 is TGCGCCAGCAGCTCGGGGGGGCTATCCTACGAGCAGTACTTC. This translates into CASSSGGLSYEQYF.

The chain joins TRBV7-9 to TRBJ1-4; perhaps TRBD1 as D (5 bases). The CDR3 consists of 15 residues. The V gene lost 1 base and the J gene lost 6 bases, with 12 bases spanning the gap. CDR1 is SEHNR, CDR2 FQNEAQ, per germline (reference sequence). As DNA, the CDR3 is TGTGCCAGCAGCTTAGAGGGGCGCCTGGATGAAAAACTGTTTTTT. Amino acids: CASSLEGRLDEKLFF.

The chain uses TRBV15 and TRBJ1-2; D is unresolved. CDR1 is LNHNV, CDR2 YYDKDF, per germline (reference sequence). This CDR3 has 13 residues. V was cut by 3 bases and J by 5 bases, with 10 bases left in between. The CDR3 coding sequence is TGTGCCACCAGCAGGGGAAGTTGGTATGGCTACACCTTC. This translates into CATSRGSWYGYTF.

This chain uses TRBV6-5 with TRBJ2-7; no clear D gene. CDR1 MNHEY and CDR2 SVGAGI come from the germline V gene. Trimming removed 4 bases from V and 0 bases from J, with 10 bases in between. The CDR3 loop spans 14 amino acids. The CDR3 loop is CASSSDTTSYEQYF. The CDR3 DNA reads TGTGCCAGCAGTTCAGACACTACCTCCTACGAGCAGTACTTC.

The V call is TRBV4-2, the J call TRBJ1-3; D is unclear. The V and J ends lost 0 bases and 0 bases respectively, with 9 bases between them. CDR3 length: 16 residues. Germline loops: CDR1 LGHNA, CDR2 YNFKEQ. The CDR3 bases are TGTGCCAGCAGCCAAGACGGACGTTCCTCTGGAAACACCATATATTTT. Protein product: CASSQDGRSSGNTIYF.

CDR3: CASSLGQGEDGYTF. In DNA form, the CDR3 reads TGTGCCAGCAGCTTAGGACAGGGGGAGGATGGCTACACCTTC. The gene calls are TRBV7-2 and TRBJ1-2; 9 bases agree with TRBD1. V trimming: 1 base; J trimming: 6 bases; junction bases outside the gene matches: 3. There are 14 residues in the CDR3. Germline V gene sequence: CDR1 SGHTA, CDR2 FQGNSA.

The CDR3 loop reads CASSRKRNTEAFF. As DNA, the CDR3 is TGTGCCAGCAGCCGCAAGCGGAACACTGAAGCTTTCTTT. This rearrangement joins TRBV14 to TRBJ1-1; D is undetermined. Germline V CDR1 and CDR2: SGHDN, FVKESK. The CDR3 totals 13 residues. Trimming cost V 4 bases and J 1 base, with 7 bases left between them. The full variable domain, with the rest looked up from reference TRBV14 and TRBJ1-1, is EAGVTQFPSHSVIEKGQTVTLRCDPISGHDNLYWYRRVMGKEIKFLLHFVKESKQDESGMPNNRFLAERTGGTYSTLKVQPAELEDSGVYFCASSRKRNTEAFFGQGTRLTVV.

The chain couples TRBV6-5 to TRBJ2-7; D not resolved. Germline CDR1 MNHEY, CDR2 SVGAGI. There are 14 residues in the CDR3. Trimming cost V 6 bases and J 2 bases, with 14 bases left between them. This chain's CDR3 is CASSNFGRTYEQYF. The CDR3 DNA reads as TGTGCCAGCAGCAACTTCGGACGGACCTACGAGCAGTACTTC.

The J gene is TRBJ1-2, the V gene TRBV15; D possibly corresponds to TRBD1 (5 bases). The CDR3 runs to 15 residues. In germline, CDR1 is LNHNV, CDR2 YYDKDF (reference sequence). Between the trimmed V and J ends, which lost 3 bases and 4 bases, there was a span of 15 bases. CDR3 coding DNA: TGTGCCACCAGCAGGGACACCCAGTTAGCCTATGGCTACACCTTC. This translates into CATSRDTQLAYGYTF.

The V and J genes are TRBV7-2 and TRBJ2-7; perhaps TRBD2 as D (5 bases). V shed 1 base and J shed 3 bases, with 10 bases lying between them. The CDR3 spans 14 residues. CDR1 is SGHTA, CDR2 FQGNSA, per germline. This chain's CDR3 is CASSLVQRSYEQYF. The CDR3 DNA reads as TGTGCCAGCAGCTTAGTACAGCGGAGCTACGAGCAGTACTTC.

In its sample, this clone was seen once. The chain has TRBV9 and TRBJ2-7; D perhaps matches TRBD1 (5 bases). CDR3 length: 13 residues. From germline, CDR1 is SGDLS and CDR2 YYNGEE. V was clipped by 3 bases and J by 7 bases, with 14 bases between them. CDR3 loop: CASSERVGAEQYF. As DNA, the CDR3 is TGTGCCAGCAGCGAAAGGGTAGGGGCAGAGCAGTACTTC. The full variable domain, its missing parts supplied by reference TRBV9 and TRBJ2-7, is DSGVTQTPKHLITATGQRVTLRCSPRSGDLSVYWYQQSLDQGLQFLIQYYNGEERAKGNILERFSAQQFPDLHSELNLSSLELGDSALYFCASSERVGAEQYFGPGTRLTVT.

The rearrangement joins TRBV27 to TRBJ1-2; no clear D gene. The CDR3 totals 15 residues. Germline values: CDR1 MNHEY, CDR2 SMNVEV (reference sequence). Between the trimmed V and J ends, which lost 4 bases and 5 bases, there was a span of 17 bases. CDR3 bases: TGTGCCAGCAGTTCTAACCCGCGAATCCCGTATGGCTACACCTTC. Its translation is CASSSNPRIPYGYTF.

The chain has TRBV3-1 (or the pseudogene TRBV3-2) and TRBJ2-5; no reliable D call. The CDR3 has 15 residues. The germline CDR1 and CDR2 sequences are LGHDT and YNNKEL (reference sequence). V was clipped by 0 bases and J by 1 base, with 9 bases between them. The CDR3 protein is CASSQDTWAQETQYF. Here the CDR3 DNA reads TGTGCCAGCAGCCAAGATACCTGGGCCCAAGAGACCCAGTACTTC.

This clone was picked up a small number of times. This chain links TRBV2 with TRBJ1-3, with D possibly matching TRBD1 (6 bases). Germline CDR1 SNHLY, CDR2 FYNNEI. This CDR3 contains 14 residues. Trimming cost V 8 bases and J 4 bases, with 15 bases left between them. CDR3 sequence: CASARRGSGNTIYF. CDR3 sequence (DNA): TGTGCCAGCGCCCGGAGGGGGTCAGGAAACACCATATATTTT.

This sequence joins TRBV25-1 and TRBJ2-7; the D gene is possibly TRBD2 (6 bases). V was pared by 2 bases and J by 7 bases, with 9 bases between. The CDR3 sequence is 12 residues long. In germline, CDR1 is MGHDK, CDR2 SYGVNS. As DNA, the CDR3 is TGTGCCAGCAGTGAAGGGAGCGGGGAGCAGTACTTC. It yields the protein CASSEGSGEQYF.

The V gene is TRBV7-2, the J gene TRBJ1-4; possible D gene TRBD1, 5 bases. CDR1 and CDR2 (germline): SGHTA, FQGNSA. The CDR3 is 14 amino acids. The germline V and J ends were trimmed by 3 bases and 6 bases, with 11 bases remaining between them. The CDR3 is CASSFWGRDEKLFF. The CDR3 coding sequence is TGTGCCAGCAGCTTTTGGGGCAGAGATGAAAAACTGTTTTTT.